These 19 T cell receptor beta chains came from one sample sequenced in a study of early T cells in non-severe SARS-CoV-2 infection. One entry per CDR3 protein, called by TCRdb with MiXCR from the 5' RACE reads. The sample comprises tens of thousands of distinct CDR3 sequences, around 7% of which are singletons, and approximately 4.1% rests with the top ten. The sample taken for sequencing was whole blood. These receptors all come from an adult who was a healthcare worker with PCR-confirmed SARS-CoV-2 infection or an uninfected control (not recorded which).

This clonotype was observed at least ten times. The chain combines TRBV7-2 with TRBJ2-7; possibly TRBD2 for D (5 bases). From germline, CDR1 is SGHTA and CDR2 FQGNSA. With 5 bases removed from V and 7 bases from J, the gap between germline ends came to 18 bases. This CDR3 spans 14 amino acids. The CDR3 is CASSPPQRSSEQYF. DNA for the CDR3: TGTGCCAGCAGCCCACCTCAGCGGTCCTCGGAGCAGTACTTC.

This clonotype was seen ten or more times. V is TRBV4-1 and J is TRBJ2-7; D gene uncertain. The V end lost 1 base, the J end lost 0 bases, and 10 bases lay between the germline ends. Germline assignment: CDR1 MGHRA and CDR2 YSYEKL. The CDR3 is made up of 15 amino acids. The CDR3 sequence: CASSQGLVSSYEQYF. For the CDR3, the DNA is TGCGCCAGCAGCCAAGGGTTGGTCAGCTCCTACGAGCAGTACTTC.

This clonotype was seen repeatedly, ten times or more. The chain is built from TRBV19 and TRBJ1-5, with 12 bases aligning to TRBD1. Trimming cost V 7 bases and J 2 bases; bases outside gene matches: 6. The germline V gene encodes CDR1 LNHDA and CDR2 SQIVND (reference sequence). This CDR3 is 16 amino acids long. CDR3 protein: CASNPGQGAGNQPQHF. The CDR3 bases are TGTGCCAGTAATCCGGGACAGGGGGCTGGCAATCAGCCCCAGCATTTT.

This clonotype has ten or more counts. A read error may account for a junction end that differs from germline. DNA for the CDR3: TGTGCCAGCAGCCCCAAGAACAACGGGGAGCTGTTTTTT. Translation: CASSPKNNGELFF. V usage is TRBV7-3 and J usage is TRBJ2-2; unclear D gene. This CDR3 comprises 13 residues. Germline loops: CDR1 SGHTA, CDR2 FQGTGA.

CDR3 sequence (DNA): TGTGCCAGCAGTTTAGCAGCGGGAGAGGTTGAGACCCAGTACTTC. Amino acids: CASSLAAGEVETQYF. This rearrangement joins TRBV27 to TRBJ2-5; 8 nucleotides match TRBD2. Germline lookup yields CDR1 MNHEY and CDR2 SMNVEV (reference sequence). V dropped 2 bases and J dropped 5; count of bases not matched to a gene: 7. There are 15 residues in the CDR3.

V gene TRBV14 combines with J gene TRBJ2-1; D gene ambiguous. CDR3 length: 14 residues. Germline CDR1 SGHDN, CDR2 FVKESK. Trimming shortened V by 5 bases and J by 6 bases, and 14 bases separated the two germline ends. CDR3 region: CASSRTQWSNEQFF. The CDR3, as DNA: TGTGCCAGCAGCAGGACCCAATGGAGCAATGAGCAGTTCTTC.

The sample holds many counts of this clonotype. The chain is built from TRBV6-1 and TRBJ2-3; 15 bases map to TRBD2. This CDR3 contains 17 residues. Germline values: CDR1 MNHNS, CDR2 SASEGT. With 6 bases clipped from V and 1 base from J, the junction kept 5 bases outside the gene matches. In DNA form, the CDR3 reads TGTGCCAGCAGAGGACTAGCGGGAGGGCCGGGCACAGATACGCAGTATTTT. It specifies CASRGLAGGPGTDTQYF.

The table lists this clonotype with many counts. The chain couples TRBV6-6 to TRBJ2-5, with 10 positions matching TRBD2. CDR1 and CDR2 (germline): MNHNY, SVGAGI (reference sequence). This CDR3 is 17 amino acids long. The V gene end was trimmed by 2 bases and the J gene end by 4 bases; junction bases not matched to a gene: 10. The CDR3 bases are TGTGCCAGCAGTTACGATACTAGCGGGGCCCTCTCAGAGACCCAGTACTTC. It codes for CASSYDTSGALSETQYF.

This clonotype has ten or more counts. CDR3 nucleotides: TGTGCCAGCAGCTCCAGCGGGGGCACAGATACGCAGTATTTT. As protein: CASSSSGGTDTQYF. The chain has TRBV7-9 and TRBJ2-3, with TRBD2 identical over 7 bases. CDR1 and CDR2 from the germline V gene are SEHNR and FQNEAQ (reference sequence). The CDR3 length is 14 residues. The V and J ends lost 4 bases and 1 base, in that order; junction bases with no gene match: 2.

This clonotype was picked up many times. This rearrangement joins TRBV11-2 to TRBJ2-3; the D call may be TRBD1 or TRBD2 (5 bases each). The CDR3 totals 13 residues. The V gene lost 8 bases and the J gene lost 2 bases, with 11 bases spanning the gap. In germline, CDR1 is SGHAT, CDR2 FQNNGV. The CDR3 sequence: CASRRGYTDTQYF. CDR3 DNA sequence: TGTGCCAGCCGACGGGGCTACACAGATACGCAGTATTTT.

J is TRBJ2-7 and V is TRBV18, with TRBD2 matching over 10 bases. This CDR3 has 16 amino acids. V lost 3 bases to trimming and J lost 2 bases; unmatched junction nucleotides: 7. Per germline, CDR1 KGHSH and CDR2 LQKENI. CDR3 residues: CASSPLASGGPYEQYF. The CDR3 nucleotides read TGTGCCAGCTCACCCCTCGCTAGCGGGGGCCCCTACGAGCAGTACTTC.

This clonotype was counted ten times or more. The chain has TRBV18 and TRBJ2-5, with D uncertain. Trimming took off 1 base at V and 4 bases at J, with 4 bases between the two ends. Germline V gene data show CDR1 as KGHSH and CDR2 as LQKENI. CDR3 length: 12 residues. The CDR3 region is CASSPRRETQYF. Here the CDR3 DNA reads TGTGCCAGCTCACCACGAAGAGAGACCCAGTACTTC.

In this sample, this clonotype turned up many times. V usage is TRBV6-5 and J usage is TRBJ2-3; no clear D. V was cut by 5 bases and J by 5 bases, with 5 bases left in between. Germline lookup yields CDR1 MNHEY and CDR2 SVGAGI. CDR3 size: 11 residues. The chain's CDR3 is CASSEIDTQYF. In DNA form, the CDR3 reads TGTGCCAGCAGTGAGATAGATACGCAGTATTTT.

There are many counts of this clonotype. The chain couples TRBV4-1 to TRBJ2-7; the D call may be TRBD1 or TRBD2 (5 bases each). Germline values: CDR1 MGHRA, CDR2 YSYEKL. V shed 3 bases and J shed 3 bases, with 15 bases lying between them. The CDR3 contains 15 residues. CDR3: CASSQPRDAHYEQYF. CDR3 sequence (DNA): TGCGCCAGCAGCCAGCCCCGGGACGCCCACTACGAGCAGTACTTC.

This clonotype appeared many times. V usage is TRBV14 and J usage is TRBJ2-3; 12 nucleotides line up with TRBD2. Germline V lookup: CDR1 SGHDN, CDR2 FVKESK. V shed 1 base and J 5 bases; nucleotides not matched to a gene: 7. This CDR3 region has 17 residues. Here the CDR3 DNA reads TGTGCCAGCAGCCAAGCGACTAGCGGGAGCTTAGGAGATACGCAGTATTTT. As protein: CASSQATSGSLGDTQYF. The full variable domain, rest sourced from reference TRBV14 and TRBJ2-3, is EAGVTQFPSHSVIEKGQTVTLRCDPISGHDNLYWYRRVMGKEIKFLLHFVKESKQDESGMPNNRFLAERTGGTYSTLKVQPAELEDSGVYFCASSQATSGSLGDTQYFGPGTRLTVL.

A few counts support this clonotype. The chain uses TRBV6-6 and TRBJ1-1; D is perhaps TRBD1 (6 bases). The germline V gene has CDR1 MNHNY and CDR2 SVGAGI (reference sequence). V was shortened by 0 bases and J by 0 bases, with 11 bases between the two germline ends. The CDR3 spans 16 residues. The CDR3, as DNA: TGTGCCAGCAGTTACTCGGGGGGCGCTTTGAACACTGAAGCTTTCTTT. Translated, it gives CASSYSGGALNTEAFF.

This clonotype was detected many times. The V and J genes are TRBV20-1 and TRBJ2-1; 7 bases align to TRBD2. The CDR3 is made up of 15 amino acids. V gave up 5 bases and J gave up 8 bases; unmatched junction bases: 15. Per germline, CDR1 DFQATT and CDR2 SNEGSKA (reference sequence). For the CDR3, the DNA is TGCAGTGCTTGGACCCCCAAGACTAGCCTCTATGAGCAGTTCTTC. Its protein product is CSAWTPKTSLYEQFF.

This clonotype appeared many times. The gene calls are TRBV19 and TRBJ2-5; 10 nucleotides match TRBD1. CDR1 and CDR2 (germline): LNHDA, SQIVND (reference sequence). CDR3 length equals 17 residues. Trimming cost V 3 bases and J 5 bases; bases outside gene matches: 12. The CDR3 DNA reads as TGTGCCAGTAGTATGGGACAGGGGATGAGCAGGGTGGAGACCCAGTACTTC. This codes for CASSMGQGMSRVETQYF. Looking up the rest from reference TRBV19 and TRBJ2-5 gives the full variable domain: DGGITQSPKYLFRKEGQNVTLSCEQNLNHDAMYWYRQDPGQGLRLIYYSQIVNDFQKGDIAEGYSVSREKKESFPLTVTSAQKNPTAFYLCASSMGQGMSRVETQYFGPGTRLLVL.

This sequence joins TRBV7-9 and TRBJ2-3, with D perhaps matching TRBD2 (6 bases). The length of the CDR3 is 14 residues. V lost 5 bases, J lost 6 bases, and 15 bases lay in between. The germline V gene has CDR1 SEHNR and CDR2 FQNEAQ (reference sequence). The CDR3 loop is CASSNVAGLDTQYF. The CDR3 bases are TGTGCCAGCAGCAACGTGGCGGGGCTGGATACGCAGTATTTT.